A selection of T cell receptor beta chains follows, all from one sample in a study of shared clonotypes between healthy human individuals. Repertoires were generated with immunoSEQ multiplex PCR, while TCRdb's copy carries only in-frame clones and drops some. The table shows about 490,000 clones, with around 80% occurring only once. The sample consisted of PBMCs. The origin of the receptors is a woman aged 35 to 49 in good health. Some clones in this sample may be carry-over from other donors' samples. Each CDR3 is given with its conserved first and last residue. D genes are given only for firm matches. Expanded clones get a size class; other rows say once, few or many, or leave the size out.

j_gene | d_gene | abundance | v_gene | CDR3aa | CDR3nt
TRBJ2-7 | . | . | TRBV7-2 | CASSYIGSYEQYF | TGTGCCAGCAGCTATATAGGGTCCTACGAGCAGTACTTC
TRBJ2-1 | TRBD2 | . | TRBV9 | CASSVVGSGGSEQFF | TGTGCCAGCAGCGTAGTGGGTAGCGGGGGGTCCGAGCAGTTCTTC
TRBJ2-3 | . | . | TRBV4-3 | CASSQAGRGREDTQYF | TGCGCCAGCAGCCAAGCGGGCCGAGGCCGGGAAGATACGCAGTATTTT
TRBJ2-3 | . | . | TRBV7-9 | CASSLAGQDTQYF | TGTGCCAGCAGCTTAGCGGGGCAAGATACGCAGTATTTT
TRBJ2-7 | . | . | TRBV4-3 | CASSQDFADYEQYF | TGCGCCAGCAGCCAAGACTTTGCGGACTACGAGCAGTACTTC
TRBJ1-2 | . | . | TRBV19 | CASSKPQGVGYGYTF | TGTGCCAGTAGTAAGCCACAGGGAGTGGGCTATGGCTACACCTTC
TRBJ1-1 | TRBD1 | . | TRBV18 | CASSELGQESTEAFF | TGTGCCAGCTCAGAACTGGGACAGGAGTCCACTGAAGCTTTCTTT
TRBJ1-3 | . | . | TRBV7-2 | CASRLTGYSGNTIYF | TGTGCCAGCAGGCTAACAGGTTACTCTGGAAACACCATATATTTT
TRBJ1-1 | . | . | TRBV7-2 | CASSVPGAAPGTEAFF | TGTGCCAGCAGCGTACCGGGGGCAGCTCCAGGGACTGAAGCTTTCTTT
TRBJ2-1 | . | . | TRBV11-2 | CASSFAWGTRPIDEQFF | TGTGCCAGCAGCTTCGCATGGGGGACACGACCAATCGATGAGCAGTTCTTC
TRBJ2-7 | . | few | TRBV5-4 | CASSLELHGYEQYF | TGTGCCAGCAGCTTGGAACTACATGGCTACGAGCAGTACTTC
TRBJ1-2 | TRBD1 | . | TRBV2 | CASSKDRGDYGYTF | TGTGCCAGCTCAAAAGACAGGGGTGACTATGGCTACACCTTC
TRBJ2-1 | TRBD2 | many | TRBV29-1 | CSVESGRGNEQFF | TGCAGCGTTGAAAGCGGGAGAGGTAATGAGCAGTTCTTC
TRBJ1-2 | TRBD1 | . | TRBV2 | CASSSGQGFYGYTF | TGTGCCAGCAGTTCGGGACAGGGATTCTATGGCTACACCTTC
TRBJ2-5 | TRBD2 | . | TRBV6-1 | CASSATSGRYGETQYF | TGTGCCAGCAGTGCGACTAGCGGGAGGTACGGGGAGACCCAGTACTTC
TRBJ2-7 | TRBD1 | . | TRBV7-2 | CASSPRQGIEYEQYF | TGTGCCAGCAGCCCCCGACAGGGTATCGAGTACGAGCAGTACTTC
TRBJ2-2 | . | . | TRBV18 | CASSPPARGVGELFF | TGTGCCAGCTCACCGCCAGCCAGGGGCGTCGGGGAGCTGTTTTTT
TRBJ1-2 | . | . | TRBV27 | CASSLDGGAPYGYTF | TGTGCCAGCAGTTTGGATGGGGGCGCACCCTATGGCTACACCTTC
TRBJ2-7 | TRBD2 | once | TRBV10-2 | CASSESSGLAYEQYF | TGCGCCAGCAGTGAGTCATCGGGACTAGCGTACGAGCAGTACTTC
TRBJ1-2 | . | . | TRBV5-8 | CASSRNRAGYTF | TGTGCCAGCAGCAGAAACAGGGCTGGCTACACCTTC
TRBJ1-2 | . | many | TRBV18 | CASSPGGTAVRGYTF | TGTGCCAGCTCACCAGGGGGGACGGCGGTTCGGGGCTACACCTTC
TRBJ2-2 | . | many | TRBV19 | CASSKGSGNTGELFF | TGTGCCAGTAGTAAGGGTAGCGGCAACACCGGGGAGCTGTTTTTT
TRBJ2-1 | TRBD2 | . | TRBV4-3 | CASRKSAGGEQFF | TGCGCCAGCAGAAAGTCGGCGGGAGGTGAGCAGTTCTTC